This TCR beta chain was captured by sequencing in a study of lymphopenia after photon versus proton radiotherapy. TCRdb keeps only in-frame clones here, not all; method: immunoSEQ multiplex PCR. The data show approximately 170,000 clones, about 85% seen once. This clone was observed a handful of times. What it recognizes is unknown. The study, taken as a whole, reports: After lymphocyte nadir, photon-treated repertoires showed oligoclonal expansion, especially CD8+ Temra. A bigger post-nadir fall in TCR diversity correlated inversely with survival time in deceased patients. Proton therapy kept repertoires fairly stable, unlike photons, which gained effector/memory cells.

The specimen was peripheral blood, collected from a patient treated with photon-based radiotherapy. The source of this sequence is a man aged 50-59 years with gastric cancer.

The CDR3 is CASSLGGYGYTF. The CDR3 DNA reads TGTGCCAGCAGCTTAGGCGGCTATGGCTACACCTTC. The chain employs TRBV7-8 and TRBJ1-2; D not certain. V gave up 1 base and J gave up 4 bases, with 4 bases separating them. Germline CDR1 is SGHVS and CDR2 is FQNEAQ. This CDR3 comprises 12 residues.